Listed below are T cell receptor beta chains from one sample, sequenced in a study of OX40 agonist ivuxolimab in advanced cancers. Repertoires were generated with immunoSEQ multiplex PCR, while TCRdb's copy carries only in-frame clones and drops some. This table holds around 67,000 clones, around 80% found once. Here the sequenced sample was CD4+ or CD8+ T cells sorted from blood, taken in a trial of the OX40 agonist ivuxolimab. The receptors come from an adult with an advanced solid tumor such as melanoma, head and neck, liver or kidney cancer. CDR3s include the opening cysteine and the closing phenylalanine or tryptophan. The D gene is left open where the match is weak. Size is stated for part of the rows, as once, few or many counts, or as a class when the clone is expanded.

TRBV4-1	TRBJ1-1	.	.	TGCGCCAGCAGCCGCCTGTCGTTCGACAGATACACTGAAGCTTTCTTT	CASSRLSFDRYTEAFF
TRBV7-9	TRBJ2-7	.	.	TGTGCCAGCAGCTTAGAGACCTACGAGCAGTACTTC	CASSLETYEQYF
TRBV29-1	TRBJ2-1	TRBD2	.	TGCAGCGTTTCTTCCGGGACTATCTACAATGAGCAGTTCTTC	CSVSSGTIYNEQFF
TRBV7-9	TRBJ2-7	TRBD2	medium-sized	TGTGCCAGCAGCTTGCTAGCGGGGGGTACCTACGAGCAGTACTTC	CASSLLAGGTYEQYF
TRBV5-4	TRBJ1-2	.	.	TGTGCCAGCAGCTTGGCGTCAGGGGTTGGCTACACCTTC	CASSLASGVGYTF
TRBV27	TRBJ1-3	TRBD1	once	TGTGCCAGCGGACACAGGGGCCACTCTGGAAACACCATATATTTT	CASGHRGHSGNTIYF
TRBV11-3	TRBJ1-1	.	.	TGTGCCAGCAGTATAAATCAGAACACTGAAGCTTTCTTT	CASSINQNTEAFF
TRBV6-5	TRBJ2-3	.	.	TGTGCCAGCAGGAAGGACAGTTCAATCACAGATACGCAGTATTTT	CASRKDSSITDTQYF
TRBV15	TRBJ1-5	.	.	TGTGCCACCAGCAGAGATCTTGGGGGATTACAGCCCCAGCATTTT	CATSRDLGGLQPQHF
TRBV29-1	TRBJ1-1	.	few	TGCAGCACTCAACAGGGCAACACTGAAGCTTTCTTT	CSTQQGNTEAFF
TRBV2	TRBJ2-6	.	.	TGTGCCAGCAGGCCCCTGATCTCTGGGGCCAACGTCCTGACTTTC	CASRPLISGANVLTF
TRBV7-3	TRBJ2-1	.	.	TGTGCCAGCAGCTTAACGGTTAGCAATGAGCAGTTCTTC	CASSLTVSNEQFF
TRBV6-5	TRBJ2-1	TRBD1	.	TGTGCCAGCAGGGAACAGGGGCTCCCCTGGGGGCAGTTCTTC	CASREQGLPWGQFF
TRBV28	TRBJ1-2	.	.	TGTGCCAGCAGTTACCCCTCCCCGCGTGCTAACTATGGCTACACCTTC	CASSYPSPRANYGYTF
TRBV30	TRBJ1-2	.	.	TGTGCCCTCGCGGGGAGCTACACCTTC	CALAGSYTF
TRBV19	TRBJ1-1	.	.	TGTGCCAGTAGTAGGGACCCCTTGAACACTGAAGCTTTCTTT	CASSRDPLNTEAFF
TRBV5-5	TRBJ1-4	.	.	TGTGCCAGCAGCTTGGCCGGGGTTGGGGAAAAACTGTTTTTT	CASSLAGVGEKLFF
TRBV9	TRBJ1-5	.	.	TGTGCCAGCAGCGAGCGACAGGAAGGGCCCCAGCATTTT	CASSERQEGPQHF
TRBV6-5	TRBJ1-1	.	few	TGTGCCAGCACACCAGGCGGGGGGGTGAACACTGAAGCTTTCTTT	CASTPGGGVNTEAFF
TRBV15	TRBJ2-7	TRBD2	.	TGTGCCACCAGCAGAGATCGGGGGGAAATGAACGAGCAGTACTTC	CATSRDRGEMNEQYF
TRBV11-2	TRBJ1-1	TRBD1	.	TGTGCCAGCAGCGCTCATAAGGGGGCCTGGACTGAAGCTTTCTTT	CASSAHKGAWTEAFF
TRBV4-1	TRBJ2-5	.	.	TGCGCCAGCACAGTGACCCAGTGGGGAGAGACCCAGTACTTC	CASTVTQWGETQYF
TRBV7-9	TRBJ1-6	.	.	TGTGCCAGCAGTCCTCAAAGAGCTAGTCCCCTCCACTTT	CASSPQRASPLHF
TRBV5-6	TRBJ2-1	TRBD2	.	TGTGCCAGCAGCTGGGGCGGACTAGCGGTTGGGCAGTTCTTC	CASSWGGLAVGQFF
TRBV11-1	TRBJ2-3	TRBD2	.	TGTGCCAGCAGCCATCGGACTAGAGGGCTGGGTGATACGCAGTATTTT	CASSHRTRGLGDTQYF
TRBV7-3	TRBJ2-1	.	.	TGTGCCAGCAGCTTGGGGATGGGGAATGAGCAGTTCTTC	CASSLGMGNEQFF
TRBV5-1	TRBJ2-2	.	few	TGCGCCAGCAGCTTGGCGTCCACCGGGGAGCTGTTTTTT	CASSLASTGELFF
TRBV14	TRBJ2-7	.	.	TGTGCCAGCAGCTCCCTAGGGATCCGCTACGAGCAGTACTTC	CASSSLGIRYEQYF
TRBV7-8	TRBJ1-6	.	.	TGTGCCAGCAGCTTAAGGACTTCGACGTCACCCCTCCACTTT	CASSLRTSTSPLHF
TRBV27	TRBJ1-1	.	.	TGTGCCAGCAGCCTTCTTACGGGACTCTCGGCCACTGAAGCTTTCTTT	CASSLLTGLSATEAFF
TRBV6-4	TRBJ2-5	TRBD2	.	TGTGCCAGCAGTATGGATTTGAGAGGGGAGGGTCAAGAGACCCAGTACTTC	CASSMDLRGEGQETQYF
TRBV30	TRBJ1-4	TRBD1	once	TGTGCCTGGAGTAGGACAGGCGTAGATTATAATGAAAAACTGTTTTTT	CAWSRTGVDYNEKLFF
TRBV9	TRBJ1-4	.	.	TGTGCCAGCAGTCGTGGATCAGGCATCAATGAAAAACTGTTTTTT	CASSRGSGINEKLFF
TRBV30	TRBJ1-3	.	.	TGTGCCTGGGGGCAGGGAGGGAACACCATATATTTT	CAWGQGGNTIYF
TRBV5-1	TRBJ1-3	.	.	TGCGCCAGCAGCTTGGGCCGGATCTCTGGAAACACCATATATTTT	CASSLGRISGNTIYF
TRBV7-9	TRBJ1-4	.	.	TGTGCCAGCAGCTTAGGACGGATTAATGAAAAACTGTTTTTT	CASSLGRINEKLFF
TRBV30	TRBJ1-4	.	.	TGTGCCTGGAAGCGGGGCGGGATGGGTGGTGAAAAACTGTTTTTT	CAWKRGGMGGEKLFF
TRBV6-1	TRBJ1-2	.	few	TGTGCCAGCAGTGTTCAGAAAGGGTGGCCTAACTATGGCTACACCTTC	CASSVQKGWPNYGYTF
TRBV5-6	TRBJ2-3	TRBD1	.	TGTGCCAGCAGCTCAGTAATCGGGACAGGGCCAGATACGCAGTATTTT	CASSSVIGTGPDTQYF
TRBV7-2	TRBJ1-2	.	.	TGTGCCAGCAGCTACCGACAAGCTAACTATGGCTACACCTTC	CASSYRQANYGYTF
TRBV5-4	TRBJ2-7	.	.	TGTGCCAGCAGCTTGATGGGGGGCAGCTCCTACGAGCAGTACTTC	CASSLMGGSSYEQYF